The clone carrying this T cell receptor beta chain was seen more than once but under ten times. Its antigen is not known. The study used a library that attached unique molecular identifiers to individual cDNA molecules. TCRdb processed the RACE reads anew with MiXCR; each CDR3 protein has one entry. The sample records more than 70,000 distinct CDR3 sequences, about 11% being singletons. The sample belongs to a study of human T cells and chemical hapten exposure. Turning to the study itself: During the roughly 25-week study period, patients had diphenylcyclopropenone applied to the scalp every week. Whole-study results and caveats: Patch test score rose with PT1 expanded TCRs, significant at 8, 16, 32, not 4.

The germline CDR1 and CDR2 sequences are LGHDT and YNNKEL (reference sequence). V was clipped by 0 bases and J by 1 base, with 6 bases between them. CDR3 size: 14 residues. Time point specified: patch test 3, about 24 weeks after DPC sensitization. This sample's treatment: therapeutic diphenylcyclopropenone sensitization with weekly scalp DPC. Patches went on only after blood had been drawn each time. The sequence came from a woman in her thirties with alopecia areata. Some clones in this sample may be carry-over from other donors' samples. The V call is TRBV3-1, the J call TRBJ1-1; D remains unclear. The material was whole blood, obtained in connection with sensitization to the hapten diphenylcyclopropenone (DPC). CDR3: CASSQDKWNTEAFF. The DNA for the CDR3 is TGTGCCAGCAGCCAAGACAAGTGGAACACTGAAGCTTTCTTT.